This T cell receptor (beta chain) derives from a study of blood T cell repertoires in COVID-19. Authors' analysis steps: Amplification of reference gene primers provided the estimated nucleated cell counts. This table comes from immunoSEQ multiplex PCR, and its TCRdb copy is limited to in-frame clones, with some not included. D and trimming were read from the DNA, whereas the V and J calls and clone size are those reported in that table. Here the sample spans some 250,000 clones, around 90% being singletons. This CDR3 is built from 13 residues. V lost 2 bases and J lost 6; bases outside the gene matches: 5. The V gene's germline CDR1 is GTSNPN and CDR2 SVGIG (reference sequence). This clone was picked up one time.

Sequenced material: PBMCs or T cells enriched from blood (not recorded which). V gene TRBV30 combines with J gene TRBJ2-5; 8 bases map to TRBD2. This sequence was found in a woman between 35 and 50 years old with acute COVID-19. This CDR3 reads CAWSTGGSKTQYF. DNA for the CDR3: TGTGCCTGGAGTACGGGGGGGAGTAAGACCCAGTACTTC.